This T cell receptor (beta chain) emerged from a study of tumor and adjacent non-tumor tissue in lung cancer. Study-level information: Patients comprised some eleven adenocarcinoma, 2 squamous cell carcinoma and 1 small cell lung cancer. Aged about 31 to 80 years, patients included roughly eleven men and 5 women with stage I to III disease. Samples averaged around 4 million productive TCRbeta reads each. The study, taken as a whole, reports: In normal lung, the top 100 clones were significantly more dominant than in tumor.

This clonotype was counted at least ten times. What it binds is not known. TCRbeta libraries were built with three rounds of nested PCR, modified from ARM-PCR. TCRdb re-called the multiplex PCR reads with MiXCR, one entry per CDR3 protein. The repertoire holds 71,000 or so distinct CDR3 sequences, with approximately 79% as singletons. V was pared by 4 bases and J by 4 bases, with 8 bases between. The CDR3 extends over 14 amino acids. CDR1 and CDR2 (germline): MGHRA, YSYEKL. No cell sorting was done before RNA was extracted from the tissue. The clonotype originates from a woman aged 50 to 60 with non-small cell lung cancer. Sequenced sample: lung tumor tissue. J is TRBJ2-6 and V is TRBV4-1; tentatively, D is TRBD1 (5 bases). CDR3 loop: CASSLGQGANVLTF. The CDR3 nucleotides read TGCGCCAGCAGCCTGGGGCAGGGGGCCAACGTCCTGACTTTC.